Below, one T cell receptor (beta chain) is given with its context. The data stem from a study of immune characterization of retroperitoneal liposarcoma. From the PCR reads, TCRdb called clonotypes with MiXCR, one entry per CDR3 protein. The sample contains about 3,000 distinct CDR3 sequences, approximately 50% of which appear only once. The CDR3 length is 13 residues. CDR1 and CDR2 (germline): SGHTA, FQGNSA. V lost 4 bases to trimming and J lost 7 bases, with 11 bases between them. This TCR derives from a male donor with retroperitoneal liposarcoma. The chain is built from TRBV7-2 and TRBJ2-1; D is unresolved. Material for sequencing was tumor tissue. CDR3 DNA: TGTGCCAGCAGCTCGTATGTCGAGAATGAGCAGTTCTTC. Translation gives CASSSYVENEQFF. Filled out from reference TRBV7-2 and TRBJ2-1, the complete variable domain reads GAGVSQSPSNKVTEKGKDVELRCDPISGHTALYWYRQSLGQGLEFLIYFQGNSAPDKSGLPSDRFSAERTGGSVSTLTIQRTQQEDSAVYLCASSSYVENEQFFGPGTRLTVL.